Many counts were recorded for the clone carrying this T cell receptor beta chain. The antigen is unknown. This entry is derived from a study of early T cells in non-severe SARS-CoV-2 infection. Broader study findings: A preference for anti-spike CD8 responses marked VDJdb matching, which missed private and CD4 specificities.

Between the trimmed V and J ends, which lost 10 bases and 7 bases, there was a span of 14 bases. The CDR3 is made up of 12 amino acids. CDR1 MNHNY and CDR2 SVGAGI come from the germline V gene (reference sequence). Tagging with unique molecular identifiers was applied to individual cDNA molecules. In TCRdb, the 5' RACE reads were re-called with MiXCR into one record per CDR3 protein. This table holds around 82,000 distinct CDR3 sequences, about 15% found once. The sequenced material came from whole blood. This chain joins TRBV6-6 and TRBJ1-5; maybe TRBD1 (6 bases). This receptor was obtained from an adult who was a healthcare worker with PCR-confirmed SARS-CoV-2 infection or an uninfected control (not recorded which). The CDR3 sequence is CATGRGSQPQHF. In DNA, the CDR3 is TGTGCCACGGGCAGGGGCAGCCAGCCCCAGCATTTT.